This TCR beta chain was recorded in a study of beta chain features in type 1 diabetes. General study points: Shorter TCRB CDR3s, moderately but significantly so, were found in Type 1 diabetes patients in all four CD4+ subsets.

Per the germline V gene, CDR1 is SGHDT and CDR2 is YYEEEE. The CDR3 spans 11 residues. V was cut by 1 base and J by 5 bases, with 3 bases left in between. This clone was seen a handful of times. What it binds is unknown. Expressed TCRB transcripts were sequenced because the isolated RNA had all been reverse transcribed beforehand. TCRdb's table, derived via immunoSEQ multiplex PCR, lists solely in-frame clones and lacks some. This repertoire shows roughly 180,000 clones, 7.8% found once; its top ten account for around 0.94%. Specimen: central memory CD4+ T cells from blood. The origin of this receptor is a woman aged 40 to 49 with type 1 diabetes. The V gene is TRBV5-6, the J gene TRBJ1-2, with D unresolved. This CDR3 is CASSLTYGYTF. CDR3 sequence (DNA): TGTGCCAGCAGCTTGACATATGGCTACACCTTC. Full variable domain (outside the CDR3, taken from reference TRBV5-6 and TRBJ1-2): DAGVTQSPTHLIKTRGQQVTLRCSPKSGHDTVSWYQQALGQGPQFIFQYYEEEERQRGNFPDRFSGHQFPNYSSELNVNALLLGDSALYLCASSLTYGYTFGSGTRLTVV.